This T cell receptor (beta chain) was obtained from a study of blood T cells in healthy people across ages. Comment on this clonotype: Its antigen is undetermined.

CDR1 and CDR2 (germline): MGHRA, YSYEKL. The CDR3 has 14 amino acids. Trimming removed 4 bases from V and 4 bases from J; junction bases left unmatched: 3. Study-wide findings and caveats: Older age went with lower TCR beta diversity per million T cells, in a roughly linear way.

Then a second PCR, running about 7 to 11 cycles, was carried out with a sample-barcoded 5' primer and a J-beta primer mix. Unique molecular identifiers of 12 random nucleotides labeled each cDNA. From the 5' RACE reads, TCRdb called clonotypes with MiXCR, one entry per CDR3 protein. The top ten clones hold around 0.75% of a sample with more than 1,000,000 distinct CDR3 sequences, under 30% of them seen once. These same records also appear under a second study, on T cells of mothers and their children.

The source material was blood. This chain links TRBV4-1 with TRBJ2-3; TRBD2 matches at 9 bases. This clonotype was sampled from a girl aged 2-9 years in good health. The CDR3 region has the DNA TGCGCCAGCAGCCCCGAGCGGGAGGCAGATACGCAGTATTTT. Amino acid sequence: CASSPEREADTQYF.